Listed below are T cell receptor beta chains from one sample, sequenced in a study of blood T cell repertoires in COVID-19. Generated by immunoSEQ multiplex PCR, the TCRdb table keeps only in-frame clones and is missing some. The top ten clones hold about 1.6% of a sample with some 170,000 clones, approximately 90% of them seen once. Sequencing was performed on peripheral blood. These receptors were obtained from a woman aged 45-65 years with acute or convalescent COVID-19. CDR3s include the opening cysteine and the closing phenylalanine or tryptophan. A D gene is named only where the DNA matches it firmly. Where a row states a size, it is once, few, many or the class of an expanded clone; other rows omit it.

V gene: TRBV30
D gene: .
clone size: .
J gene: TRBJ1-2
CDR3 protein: CAWSPSGISGGYTF
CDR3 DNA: TGTGCCTGGAGTCCCTCAGGGATATCGGGCGGCTACACCTTC

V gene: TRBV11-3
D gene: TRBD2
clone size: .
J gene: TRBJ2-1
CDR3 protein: CASSLDPSGGYNEQFF
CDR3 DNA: TGTGCCAGCAGCTTAGACCCTAGCGGGGGCTACAATGAGCAGTTCTTC

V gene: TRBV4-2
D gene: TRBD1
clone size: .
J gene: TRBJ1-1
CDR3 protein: CASSQVGGQGKANTEAFF
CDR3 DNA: TGTGCCAGCAGCCAAGTTGGCGGACAGGGAAAAGCGAACACTGAAGCTTTCTTT

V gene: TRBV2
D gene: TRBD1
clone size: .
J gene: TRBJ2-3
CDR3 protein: CASRGTTGGGTDTQYF
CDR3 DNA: TGTGCCAGCAGGGGAACTACAGGGGGCGGCACAGATACGCAGTATTTT

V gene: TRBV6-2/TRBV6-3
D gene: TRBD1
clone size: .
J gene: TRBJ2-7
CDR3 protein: CASSYVDRGPREQYF
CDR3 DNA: TGTGCCAGCAGTTACGTGGACAGGGGCCCCCGGGAGCAGTACTTC

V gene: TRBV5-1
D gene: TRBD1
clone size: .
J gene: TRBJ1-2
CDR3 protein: CASSLGQGVYGYTF
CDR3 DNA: TGCGCCAGCAGCTTGGGACAGGGGGTTTATGGCTACACCTTC

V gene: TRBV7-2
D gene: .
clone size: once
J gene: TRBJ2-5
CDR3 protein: CASTSQETQYF
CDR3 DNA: TGTGCCAGCACCAGTCAAGAGACCCAGTACTTC

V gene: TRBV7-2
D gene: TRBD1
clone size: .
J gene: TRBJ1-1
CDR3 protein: CASSERTGGAVSEAFF
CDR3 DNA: TGTGCCAGCAGCGAGCGGACAGGGGGCGCTGTCTCTGAAGCTTTCTTT

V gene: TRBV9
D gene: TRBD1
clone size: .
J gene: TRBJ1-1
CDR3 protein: CASSVAPGQGASNTEAFF
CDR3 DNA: TGTGCCAGCAGCGTAGCCCCGGGACAGGGGGCCTCGAACACTGAAGCTTTCTTT

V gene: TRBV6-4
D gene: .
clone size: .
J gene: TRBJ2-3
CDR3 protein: CASSEVGRGTDTQYF
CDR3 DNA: TGTGCCAGCAGTGAGGTCGGCAGGGGCACAGATACGCAGTATTTT

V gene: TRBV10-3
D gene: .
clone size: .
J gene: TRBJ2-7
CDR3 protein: CAISGLNRAGNEQYF
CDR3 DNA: TGTGCCATCAGTGGCCTGAACAGGGCGGGCAACGAGCAGTACTTC

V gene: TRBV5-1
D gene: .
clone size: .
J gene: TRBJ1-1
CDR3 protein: CASSPIPSPIYTEAFF
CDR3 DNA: TGCGCCAGCAGCCCAATCCCAAGCCCTATTTACACTGAAGCTTTCTTT

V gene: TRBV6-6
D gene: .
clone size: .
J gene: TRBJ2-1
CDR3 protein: CASSYSAGLNEQFF
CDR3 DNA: TGTGCCAGCAGTTACTCGGCAGGCCTCAATGAGCAGTTCTTC

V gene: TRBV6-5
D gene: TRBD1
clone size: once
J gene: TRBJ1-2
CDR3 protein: CASSTGGYGYTF
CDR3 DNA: TGTGCCAGCAGCACAGGGGGCTATGGCTACACCTTC

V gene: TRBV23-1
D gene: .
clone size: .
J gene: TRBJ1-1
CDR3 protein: CASSPPPVIADTEAFF
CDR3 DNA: TGCGCCAGCAGTCCTCCCCCAGTTATAGCGGACACTGAAGCTTTCTTT

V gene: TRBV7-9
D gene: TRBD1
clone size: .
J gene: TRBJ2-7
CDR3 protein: CASSPGQGSPYEQYF
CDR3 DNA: TGTGCCAGCAGCCCCGGACAGGGTAGTCCATACGAGCAGTACTTC

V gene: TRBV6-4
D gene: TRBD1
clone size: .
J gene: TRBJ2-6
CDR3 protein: CASSDSTSGGLSGANVLTF
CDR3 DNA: TGTGCCAGCAGTGACTCGACATCAGGGGGCTTGTCTGGGGCCAACGTCCTGACTTTC

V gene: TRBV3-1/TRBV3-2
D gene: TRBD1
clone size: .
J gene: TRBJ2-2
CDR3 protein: CASSQGGTGEVGELFF
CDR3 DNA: TGTGCCAGCAGCCAGGGCGGGACAGGGGAGGTCGGGGAGCTGTTTTTT

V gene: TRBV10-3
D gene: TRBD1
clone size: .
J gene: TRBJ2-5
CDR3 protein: CAISLQGAEETQYF
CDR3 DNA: TGTGCCATCAGTCTACAGGGGGCAGAAGAGACCCAGTACTTC

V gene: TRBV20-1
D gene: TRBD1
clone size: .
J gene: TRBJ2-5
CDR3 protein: CTGQSQETQYF
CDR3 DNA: TGCACGGGACAGAGCCAAGAGACCCAGTACTTC

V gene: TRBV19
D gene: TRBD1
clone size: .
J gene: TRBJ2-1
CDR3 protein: CASNHRGVYNEQFF
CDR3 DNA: TGTGCCAGTAACCACAGGGGGGTCTACAATGAGCAGTTCTTC

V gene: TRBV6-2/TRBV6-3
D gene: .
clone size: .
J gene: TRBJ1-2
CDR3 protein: CASSYSGTDTF
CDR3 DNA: TGTGCCAGCAGTTACTCGGGGACTGACACCTTC

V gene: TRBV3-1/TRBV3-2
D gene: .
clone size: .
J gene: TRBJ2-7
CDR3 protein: CASSQVLGAHYEQYF
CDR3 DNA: TGTGCCAGCAGCCAAGTACTGGGGGCACACTACGAGCAGTACTTC

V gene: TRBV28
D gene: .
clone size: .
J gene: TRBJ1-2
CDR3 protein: CASTTAGVKYGYTF
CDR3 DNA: TGTGCCAGCACCACAGCGGGCGTAAAGTATGGCTACACCTTC

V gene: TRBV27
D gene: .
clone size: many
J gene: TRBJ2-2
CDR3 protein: CASSPGLWGGELFF
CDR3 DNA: TGTGCCAGCAGTCCGGGACTCTGGGGAGGGGAGCTGTTTTTT

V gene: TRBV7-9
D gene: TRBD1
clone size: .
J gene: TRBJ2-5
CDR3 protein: CASSRDRLATETQYF
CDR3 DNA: TGTGCCAGCAGCCGGGACAGGTTGGCTACAGAGACCCAGTACTTC

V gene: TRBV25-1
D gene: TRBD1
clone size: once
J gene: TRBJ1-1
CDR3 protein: CASSKTGGNTEAFF
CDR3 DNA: TGTGCCAGCAGTAAAACAGGGGGGAACACTGAAGCTTTCTTT

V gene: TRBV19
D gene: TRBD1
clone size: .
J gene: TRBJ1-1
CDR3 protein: CASSRTGGVEAFF
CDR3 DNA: TGTGCCAGTAGTAGGACAGGGGGCGTTGAAGCTTTCTTT

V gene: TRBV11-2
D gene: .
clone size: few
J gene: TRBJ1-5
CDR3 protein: CASSIQGKGNQPQHF
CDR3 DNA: TGTGCCAGCAGCATTCAGGGTAAAGGAAATCAGCCCCAGCATTTT

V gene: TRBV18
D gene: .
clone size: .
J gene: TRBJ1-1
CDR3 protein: CASSPTDSMNTEAFF
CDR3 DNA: TGTGCCAGCTCACCGACAGACTCTATGAACACTGAAGCTTTCTTT

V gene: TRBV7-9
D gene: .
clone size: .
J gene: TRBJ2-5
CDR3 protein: CASSEGGGRKTQYF
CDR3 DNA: TGTGCCAGCAGCGAAGGTGGGGGGAGGAAGACCCAGTACTTC

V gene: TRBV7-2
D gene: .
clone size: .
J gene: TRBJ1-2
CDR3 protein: CASSLVGGYGYTF
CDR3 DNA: TGTGCCAGCAGCTTAGTGGGGGGTTATGGCTACACCTTC

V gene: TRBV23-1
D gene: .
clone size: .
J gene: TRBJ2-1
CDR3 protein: CASNRDSYNEQFF
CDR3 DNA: TGCGCCAGCAACCGGGACTCCTACAATGAGCAGTTCTTC

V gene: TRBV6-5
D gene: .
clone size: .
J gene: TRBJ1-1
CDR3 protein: CASKNRENTEAFF
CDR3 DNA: TGTGCCAGCAAGAACAGGGAGAACACTGAAGCTTTCTTT

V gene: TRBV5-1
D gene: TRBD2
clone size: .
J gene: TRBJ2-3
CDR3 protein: CASSIGLVADTQYF
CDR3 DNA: TGCGCCAGCAGCATAGGACTAGTCGCAGATACGCAGTATTTT

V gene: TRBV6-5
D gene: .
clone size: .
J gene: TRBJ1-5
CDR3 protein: CASRRGSVSQPQHF
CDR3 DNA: TGTGCCAGCAGGCGGGGATCAGTTAGTCAGCCCCAGCATTTT

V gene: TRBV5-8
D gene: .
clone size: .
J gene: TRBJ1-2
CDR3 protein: CARARTDLNYGYTF
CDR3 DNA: TGTGCCAGGGCCCGGACAGACCTTAACTATGGCTACACCTTC

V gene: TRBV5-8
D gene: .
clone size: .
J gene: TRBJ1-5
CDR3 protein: CASSPGGRGNQPQHF
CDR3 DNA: TGTGCCAGCAGCCCGGGAGGTCGGGGCAATCAGCCCCAGCATTTT

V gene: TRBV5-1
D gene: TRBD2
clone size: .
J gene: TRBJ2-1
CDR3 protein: CASSFQPAGPSNEQFF
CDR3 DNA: TGCGCCAGCAGCTTCCAGCCAGCGGGGCCTTCCAATGAGCAGTTCTTC

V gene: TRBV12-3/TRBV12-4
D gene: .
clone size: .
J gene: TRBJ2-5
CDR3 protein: CASSRGLLETQYF
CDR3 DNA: TGTGCCAGCAGTCGGGGACTCCTAGAGACCCAGTACTTC

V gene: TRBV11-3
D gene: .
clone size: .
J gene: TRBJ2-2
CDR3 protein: CASSLDPGAGELFF
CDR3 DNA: TGTGCCAGCAGCTTAGATCCGGGGGCCGGGGAGCTGTTTTTT